Listed here is a single T cell receptor (beta chain). What it binds is unknown. The authors produced TCR alpha and TCR beta cDNA libraries with sample barcodes and UMIs by 5'RACE using constant-segment primers. From the 5' RACE reads, TCRdb called clonotypes with MiXCR, one entry per CDR3 protein. The data show 400,000 to 450,000 distinct CDR3 sequences, about a sixth seen once. The data belong to a study of T-cell memory formation after mild COVID-19. Study summary: The two donors had largely donor-specific TCR clusters. Regarding the study as a whole: Whereas later expanders leaned CD4+, clones contracting day 15 to 85 showed a balanced CD4/CD8 makeup. CD4+ clones that contracted lay mainly in CM and EM; CD8+ ones lay in EMRA.

Sequencing used PBMCs or a T cell subset sorted from them (not recorded which). The clonotype was recovered from a man between 18 and 35 years old who had mild COVID-19 (a few samples of this study predate the infection). Cell type and time point are not known.

The chain's CDR3 is CASSLDRLADTQYF. In DNA form, the CDR3 reads TGTGCCAGCAGCTTAGACCGACTAGCTGATACGCAGTATTTT. V usage is TRBV7-2 and J usage is TRBJ2-3; 7 positions match TRBD2. Germline CDR1 is SGHTA and CDR2 is FQGNSA. The CDR3 contains 14 residues. J gave up 6 bases and V 1 base, and 4 bases lay outside the gene matches.